This is a list of T cell receptor beta chains from one sample in a study of T cell changes during pregnancy in multiple sclerosis. Repertoires were generated with immunoSEQ multiplex PCR, while TCRdb's copy carries only in-frame clones and drops some. This repertoire shows around 97,000 clones, less than 95% found once; its top ten account for under 0.85%. The sequencing here drew on peripheral blood, taken in the second trimester of pregnancy. The origin of the receptors is a female donor in good health, enrolled as a control in a pregnancy study. Each CDR3 is given with its conserved first and last residue. The D gene is left open where the match is weak. Size is omitted from some rows. Given values are once, few, many or a class for expanded clones.

D gene	clone size	V gene	J gene	CDR3 protein	CDR3 DNA
TRBD2	.	TRBV6-1	TRBJ2-7	CASSASTSGGYEQYF	TGTGCCAGCAGTGCCTCGACTAGCGGGGGCTACGAGCAGTACTTC
.	.	TRBV5-6	TRBJ1-2	CASSPWGGPGIDGYTF	TGTGCCAGCAGCCCCTGGGGGGGACCCGGAATAGATGGCTACACCTTC
.	.	TRBV6-5	TRBJ1-4	CASRRQLSTNEKLFF	TGTGCCAGCAGACGACAGCTTTCAACTAATGAAAAACTGTTTTTT
.	.	TRBV6-5	TRBJ2-2	CASSYGLHTGELFF	TGTGCCAGCAGTTACGGGCTCCACACCGGGGAGCTGTTTTTT
TRBD2	.	TRBV7-2	TRBJ2-3	CASSLGTTSGTSTDTQYF	TGTGCCAGCAGCTTAGGGACTACTAGCGGGACTAGCACAGATACGCAGTATTTT
.	.	TRBV6-5	TRBJ2-5	CASSYIAQDQETQYF	TGTGCCAGCAGTTACATTGCCCAGGACCAAGAGACCCAGTACTTC
TRBD1	.	TRBV27	TRBJ1-2	CASSLSSQGGGGYTF	TGTGCCAGCAGTTTATCGAGCCAGGGGGGAGGCGGCTACACCTTC
.	once	TRBV9	TRBJ1-2	CVSSVDTDYGYTF	TGTGTCAGCAGCGTAGATACAGACTATGGCTACACCTTC
TRBD1	.	TRBV5-5	TRBJ2-5	CASSATGAQETQYF	TGTGCCAGCAGCGCTACAGGGGCCCAAGAGACCCAGTACTTC
.	.	TRBV5-1	TRBJ1-2	CASSLGGEASYTF	TGCGCCAGCAGCTTGGGCGGGGAGGCGAGCTACACCTTC
.	.	TRBV28	TRBJ1-2	CASSLSPDYYGYTF	TGTGCCAGCAGTTTATCCCCAGATTACTATGGCTACACCTTC
.	.	TRBV7-7	TRBJ2-3	CASSPGLGGVDTQYF	TGTGCTAGCAGCCCCGGCCTGGGAGGAGTAGATACGCAGTATTTT
.	.	TRBV6-5	TRBJ2-3	CASSYSDYYSDTQYF	TGTGCCAGCAGTTACTCGGACTATTACTCAGATACGCAGTATTTT
.	.	TRBV5-4	TRBJ1-2	CASSLGLVYGYTF	TGTGCCAGCAGCTTGGGACTAGTCTATGGCTACACCTTC